One TCR beta chain is described in this entry. Its antigen is currently unknown. This sample is part of a study of T-cell reconstitution after alpha-beta-depleted transplantation in children. This CDR3 is 15 amino acids long. V was shortened by 4 bases and J by 5 bases, with 20 bases between the two germline ends. In germline, CDR1 is GTSNPN, CDR2 SVGIG (reference sequence). Researchers prepared the TCRbeta library using unique molecular identifiers, the study reports. TCRdb passed the PCR reads through MiXCR, listing each CDR3 protein once. The sample yields fewer than 350,000 distinct CDR3 sequences, roughly 7.8% seen once. Study findings and constraints: Several hundred graft clones that had expanded were reportedly the source of alpha-beta T cells about two months after transplant. Some patients' high day-60 TCRbeta diversity was attributed to recipient cells surviving conditioning. A year had passed since transplant, and T-cell counts and diversity by then came mostly from newly produced T cells.

Sample: peripheral blood, taken 360 days after TCRalphabeta/CD19-depleted stem cell transplant. The TCR was taken from a female patient aged 2-9 years who had a stem cell transplant for Fanconi anemia, so the T cells may come from the graft donor. The rearrangement joins TRBV30 to TRBJ1-1; perhaps TRBD1 as D (6 bases). The CDR3 nucleotides are TGTGCCTGGATTTGGCAGGGGCTAACTTGGACTGAAGCTTTCTTT. Translating it yields CAWIWQGLTWTEAFF. Combining the CDR3 with reference TRBV30 and TRBJ1-1 gives the whole variable domain SQTIHQWPATLVQPVGSPLSLECTVEGTSNPNLYWYRQAAGRGLQLLFYSVGIGQISSEVPQNLSASRPQDRQFILSSKKLLLSDSGFYLCAWIWQGLTWTEAFFGQGTRLTVV.